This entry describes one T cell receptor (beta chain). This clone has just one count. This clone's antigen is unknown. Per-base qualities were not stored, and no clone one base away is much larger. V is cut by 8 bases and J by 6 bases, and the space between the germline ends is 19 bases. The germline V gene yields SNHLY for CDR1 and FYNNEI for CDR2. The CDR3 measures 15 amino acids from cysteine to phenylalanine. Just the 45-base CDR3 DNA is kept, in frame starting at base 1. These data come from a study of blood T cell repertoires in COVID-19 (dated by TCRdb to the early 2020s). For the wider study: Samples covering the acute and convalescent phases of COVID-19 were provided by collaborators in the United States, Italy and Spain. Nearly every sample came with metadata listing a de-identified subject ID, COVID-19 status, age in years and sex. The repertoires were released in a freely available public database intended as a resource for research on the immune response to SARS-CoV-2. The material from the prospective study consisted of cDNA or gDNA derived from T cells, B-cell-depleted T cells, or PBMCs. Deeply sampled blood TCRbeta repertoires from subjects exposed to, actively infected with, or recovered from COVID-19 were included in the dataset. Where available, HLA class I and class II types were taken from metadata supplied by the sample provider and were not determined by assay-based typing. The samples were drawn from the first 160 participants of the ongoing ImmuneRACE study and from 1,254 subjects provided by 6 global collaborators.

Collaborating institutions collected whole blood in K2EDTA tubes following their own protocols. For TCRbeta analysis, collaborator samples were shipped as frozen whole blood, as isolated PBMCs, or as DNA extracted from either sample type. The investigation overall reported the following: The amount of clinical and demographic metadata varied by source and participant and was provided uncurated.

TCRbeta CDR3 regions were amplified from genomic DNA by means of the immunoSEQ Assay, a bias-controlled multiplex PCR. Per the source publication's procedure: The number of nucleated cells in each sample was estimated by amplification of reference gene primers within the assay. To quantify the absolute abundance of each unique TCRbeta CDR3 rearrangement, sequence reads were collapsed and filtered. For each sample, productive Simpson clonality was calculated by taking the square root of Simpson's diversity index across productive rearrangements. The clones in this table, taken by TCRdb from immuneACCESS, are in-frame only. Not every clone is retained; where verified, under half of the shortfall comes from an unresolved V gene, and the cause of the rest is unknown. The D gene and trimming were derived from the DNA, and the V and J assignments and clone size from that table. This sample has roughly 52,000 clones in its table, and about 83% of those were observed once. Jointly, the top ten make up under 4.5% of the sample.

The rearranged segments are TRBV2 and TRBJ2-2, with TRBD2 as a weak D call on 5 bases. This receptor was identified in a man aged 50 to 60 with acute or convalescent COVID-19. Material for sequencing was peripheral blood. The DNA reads TGTGCCAGCGGGATATTGACTAAGGCCCCCGGGGAGCTGTTTTTT. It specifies CASGILTKAPGELFF. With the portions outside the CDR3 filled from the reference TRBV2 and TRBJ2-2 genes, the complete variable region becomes EPEVTQTPSHQVTQMGQEVILRCVPISNHLYFYWYRQILGQKVEFLVSFYNNEISEKSEIFDDQFSVERPDGSNFTLKIRSTKLEDSAMYFCASGILTKAPGELFFGEGSRLTVL.